This T cell receptor (beta chain) was obtained from a study of CD8 T cell repertoires and HIV-1 epitope variants (TCRdb year 2020). Broadly, across the study: T cells were stimulated in separate culture wells with each of twenty-five peptides representing autologous and known Gag and Nef epitope variants. T cells were enriched using the EasySep Human T Cell Enrichment Kit and then co-cultured with an equal number of autologous T cell-negative cells acting as antigen-presenting cells. Among the control conditions were a peptide pool of CMV, EBV and flu, the Ebola AY9 epitope serving as a negative control, and a well with no peptide. Running each culture condition in triplicate, except for one peptide done in duplicate, gave a total of some 91 T cell cultures. A 1M T cell aliquot was kept as an uncultured baseline condition, separate from the roughly 87 T cell cultures. Cultures were maintained for 9 to 11 days in IMDM with gentamicin, and half-media changes adding IL-2, IL-7 and IL-15 were performed on days 3 and 7. The epitopes tested were three Gag epitope families plus Nef HW9 and YT9.

Remarks on this clone: Its antigen is still unknown. Within one base of it there is no much larger clone, and no base qualities were kept.

Reading the germline V gene (reference sequence) gives CDR1 LNHDA and CDR2 SQIVND. Inclusive of the bounding cysteine and phenylalanine, the CDR3 is 14 residues long. The only DNA kept is the CDR3, 42 bases in frame from the first base. A distance of 17 bases separates the germline ends of V and J, which lose 7 bases and 7 bases respectively. The study at large found these results: About five clonotypes recognized the Nef KF9 family and one clonotype recognized the HW9 family, while no responses to the TAALDMSHF plasma variant were seen. The study identified roughly nine antigen-specific TCR beta clonotypes, 5 or 6 of which appeared to be cross-reactive for autologous or known escape epitope variants. The assay identified only TCR beta chains and indicated proliferation in response to antigen, without indicating T cell function or cytokine profile.

Sequencing of TCR beta CDR3 regions was performed at survey depth on the immunoSEQ platform. The QIAamp DNA micro kit was used to extract genomic DNA from every cultured and uncultured CD8+ T cell population. In the source study's methods: Samples with fewer than 5,000 productive reads were excluded, resulting in the removal of about 7% of the roughly 75 HIV peptide-stimulated cultures. Sequences were trimmed to CDR3 by a MANAFEST web app, and nonproductive sequences, CDR3s under 5 amino acids, and sequences not starting with C or ending with F/W were removed. Clonotypes were classified as antigen-specific only if expansion was observed in at least 2 of 3 replicates versus the no-peptide control at FDR 0.01, only within one epitope family. A frequency at least fivefold higher than in wells stimulated with peptides from other epitope families was additionally required for specific clonotypes. TCRdb carries this immuneACCESS record with in-frame sequences only. Its versions omit some clonotypes, under half of them owing to an unresolved V gene in the studies checked, with the rest unexplained. V, J and clone size reflect that table, while D and trimming were determined from the DNA. The sample contains about 3,700 clones, 65% to 80% of them found a single time. In total, the top ten clones hold roughly 45% of the sample.

The EasySep Human CD8+ T Cell Enrichment Kit was used on day 10 to isolate CD8+ T cells from every culture. The TCR sequence derives from a male donor with HIV. Specimen: cultured CD8+ T cells derived from PBMCs. Here the chain combines TRBV19 and TRBJ2-1, with an unclear D gene assignment. At the DNA level, the sequence is TGTGCCAGTACCCCCTCGTACTCTCAGAATGAGCAGTTCTTC. Its protein is CASTPSYSQNEQFF.